A selection of T cell receptor beta chains follows, all from one sample in a study of PD-1 blockade in mismatch repair-deficient tumors. Only in-frame clones appear in the TCRdb table, and some are missing; sequencing was by immunoSEQ multiplex PCR. The sample includes 75,000 to 85,000 clones, approximately 81% seen only once; the top ten take more than 2.5%. The source was peripheral blood, collected 12 weeks after starting pembrolizumab. These receptors were obtained from an adult with mismatch repair-deficient cancer. CDR3s include the opening cysteine and the closing phenylalanine or tryptophan. The order of the fields is V gene, clone size, J gene, D gene, CDR3 protein, CDR3 DNA. A D gene is named only where the DNA matches it firmly. Clone size is shown for a subset of rows, as once, few, many or a class of expanded clone.

V: TRBV27
size: -
J: TRBJ2-2
D: TRBD1
CDR3: CASSLETGATGELFF
DNA: TGTGCCAGCAGTTTGGAGACAGGGGCCACCGGGGAGCTGTTTTTT

V: TRBV12-5
size: -
J: TRBJ2-2
D: -
CDR3: CASGPTQATGELFF
DNA: TGTGCTAGTGGTCCGACACAGGCGACCGGGGAGCTGTTTTTT

V: TRBV6-1
size: -
J: TRBJ2-7
D: -
CDR3: CASSPSRQVDYEQYF
DNA: TGTGCCAGCAGTCCTAGCAGACAGGTTGACTACGAGCAGTACTTC

V: TRBV30
size: -
J: TRBJ1-4
D: -
CDR3: CAWSKTANEKLFF
DNA: TGTGCCTGGAGTAAGACTGCGAATGAAAAACTGTTTTTT

V: TRBV10-3
size: once
J: TRBJ2-4
D: -
CDR3: CAISEKNIQYF
DNA: TGTGCCATCAGTGAGAAAAACATTCAGTACTTC

V: TRBV7-9
size: few
J: TRBJ1-4
D: -
CDR3: CASTRAANEKLFF
DNA: TGTGCCAGCACCCGAGCTGCTAATGAAAAACTGTTTTTT

V: TRBV22-1
size: -
J: TRBJ1-1
D: -
CDR3: CPGSDAGWGMNTEAFF
DNA: TGTCCTGGGAGCGATGCAGGGTGGGGAATGAACACTGAAGCTTTCTTT

V: TRBV28
size: -
J: TRBJ2-4
D: TRBD2
CDR3: CASSFPGLAGGAPGEQYF
DNA: TGTGCCAGCAGTTTCCCGGGACTAGCGGGGGGAGCCCCCGGGGAGCAGTACTTC

V: TRBV6-6
size: -
J: TRBJ1-3
D: -
CDR3: CATEADTIYF
DNA: TGTGCCACCGAGGCAGACACCATATATTTT

V: TRBV6-5
size: -
J: TRBJ2-1
D: -
CDR3: CASSYVQGYVNEQFF
DNA: TGTGCCAGCAGTTACGTGCAGGGTTACGTGAATGAGCAGTTCTTC

V: TRBV7-8
size: -
J: TRBJ1-1
D: -
CDR3: CASSLVNTEAFF
DNA: TGTGCCAGCAGCTTGGTGAACACTGAAGCTTTCTTT

V: TRBV7-2
size: -
J: TRBJ2-7
D: -
CDR3: CASSREQGTYEQYF
DNA: TGTGCCAGCAGCAGGGAACAGGGAACCTACGAGCAGTACTTC

V: TRBV30
size: few
J: TRBJ1-2
D: -
CDR3: CAWSRQAGDGYTF
DNA: TGTGCCTGGAGCAGACAGGCCGGGGATGGCTACACCTTC

V: TRBV10-3
size: -
J: TRBJ1-2
D: TRBD1
CDR3: CATQTGGDYGYTF
DNA: TGTGCCACCCAGACAGGGGGGGACTATGGCTACACCTTC

V: TRBV7-6
size: -
J: TRBJ1-3
D: -
CDR3: CASSSQSSGNTIYF
DNA: TGTGCCAGCAGCTCCCAAAGCTCTGGAAACACCATATATTTT

V: TRBV7-8
size: -
J: TRBJ2-2
D: -
CDR3: CASRSKGDENTGELFF
DNA: TGTGCCAGCAGGTCTAAGGGGGATGAGAACACCGGGGAGCTGTTTTTT

V: TRBV7-9
size: medium-sized
J: TRBJ2-2
D: TRBD1
CDR3: CASSLDSGTGGTGELFF
DNA: TGTGCCAGCAGCTTAGACTCGGGGACAGGGGGTACCGGGGAGCTGTTTTTT

V: TRBV5-1
size: many
J: TRBJ1-2
D: -
CDR3: CASSLVQGRSIDGYTF
DNA: TGCGCCAGCAGCTTGGTGCAGGGAAGGTCTATTGATGGCTACACCTTC

V: TRBV7-7
size: -
J: TRBJ2-1
D: -
CDR3: CASSSGGPSGPGGHGEQFF
DNA: TGTGCTAGCAGCTCAGGGGGGCCTAGCGGTCCTGGAGGGCACGGTGAGCAGTTCTTC

V: TRBV11-3
size: -
J: TRBJ2-2
D: -
CDR3: CASSPGGQGFGELFF
DNA: TGTGCCAGCAGCCCGGGAGGACAGGGTTTCGGGGAGCTGTTTTTT

V: TRBV5-4
size: -
J: TRBJ2-2
D: -
CDR3: CASSLGRNTGELFF
DNA: TGTGCCAGCAGCTTGGGGCGGAACACCGGGGAGCTGTTTTTT

V: TRBV7-9
size: once
J: TRBJ2-3
D: TRBD2
CDR3: CASSLGLAGATDTQYF
DNA: TGTGCCAGCAGCTTAGGACTAGCGGGAGCGACGGATACGCAGTATTTT

V: TRBV7-2
size: -
J: TRBJ2-3
D: -
CDR3: CASSLGAGTDTQYF
DNA: TGTGCCAGCAGCTTGGGGGCCGGCACAGATACGCAGTATTTT

V: TRBV30
size: few
J: TRBJ1-4
D: -
CDR3: CACLGRAPNEKLFF
DNA: TGTGCCTGTTTAGGACGCGCGCCTAATGAAAAACTGTTTTTT

V: TRBV5-4
size: few
J: TRBJ1-2
D: -
CDR3: CASSSPRADGYTF
DNA: TGTGCCAGCAGCTCCCCCCGGGCGGATGGCTACACCTTC

V: TRBV7-2
size: -
J: TRBJ1-2
D: -
CDR3: CASSLVAGADYGYTF
DNA: TGTGCCAGCAGCTTAGTCGCGGGGGCAGACTATGGCTACACCTTC